Shown below are 20 T cell receptor beta chains from a single sample sequenced in a study of spatial heterogeneity in lung cancer. Time point specified: sample taken at primary tumor resection. TCRdb called the 5' RACE reads again in MiXCR, with one record for every CDR3 protein. Of under 80,000 distinct CDR3 sequences listed, roughly 6.6% are singletons. Sequencing was performed on PBMCs, taken at surgery. Every receptor here comes from a female donor with early-stage non-small cell lung cancer.

This clonotype was observed a few times. V is TRBV20-1 and J is TRBJ2-1; D is perhaps TRBD2 (6 bases). Germline CDR1 is DFQATT and CDR2 is SNEGSKA (reference sequence). The CDR3 spans 16 residues. The V and J ends lost 3 bases and 0 bases respectively, with 15 bases between them. CDR3 in DNA: TGCAGTGCTAGTAAGGCGGGACTGAGCTCCTACAATGAGCAGTTCTTC. Its translation: CSASKAGLSSYNEQFF.

This clonotype was seen at least ten times. The rearrangement links TRBV19 to TRBJ1-2; D is uncertain. Germline V gives CDR1 LNHDA, CDR2 SQIVND (reference sequence). V shed 2 bases and J shed 8 bases, with 15 bases lying between them. This CDR3 comprises 14 residues. In DNA form, the CDR3 reads TGTGCCAGTAGTATAATGGAGGGAAGCGGCGGCTACACCTTC. Translation: CASSIMEGSGGYTF.

With respect to this clonotype: A junction boundary mismatches the germline segment, possibly from a read error. The CDR3: CASSLFPGGGGIQCF. The DNA of the CDR3 is TGTGCCAGCAGTTTATTTCCAGGGGGCGGGGGCATTCAGTGCTTC. J is TRBJ2-4 and V is TRBV27, with D possibly matching TRBD1 (8 bases). The CDR3 runs to 15 residues. Germline CDR1 is MNHEY and CDR2 is SMNVEV (reference sequence).

This clonotype was recorded at least ten times. The rearrangement joins TRBV7-8 to TRBJ1-5; TRBD1 might be the D (5 bases). CDR3 size: 13 residues. The ends were cut back, 8 bases at V and 1 base at J, with 9 bases in the middle. The germline V gene has CDR1 SGHVS and CDR2 FQNEAQ. CDR3 region: CASGGQSNQPQHF. Written as DNA, the CDR3 is TGTGCCAGCGGCGGACAAAGCAATCAGCCCCAGCATTTT.

The CDR3 here is CSAPIGFRLNEQFF. DNA for the CDR3: TGCAGTGCTCCGATTGGATTCAGACTCAATGAGCAGTTCTTC. The rearrangement uses TRBV20-1 and TRBJ2-1; the D is unclear. Germline V gives CDR1 DFQATT, CDR2 SNEGSKA (reference sequence). V gave up 5 bases and J gave up 6 bases, with 17 bases separating them. The CDR3 extends over 14 amino acids.

This clonotype was observed at least ten times. V usage is TRBV6-5 and J usage is TRBJ2-2; 11 positions agree with TRBD1. V trimming: 2 bases; J trimming: 5 bases; junction bases outside the gene matches: 10. The CDR3 spans 18 residues. The germline V gene has CDR1 MNHEY and CDR2 SVGAGI. The CDR3 region has the DNA TGTGCCAGCAGTTACACAATTTCCGGGACAGGGGGAACCGGGGAGCTGTTTTTT. It yields the protein CASSYTISGTGGTGELFF.

In this sample, this clonotype turned up a few times. This chain joins TRBV6-1 and TRBJ2-4; TRBD1 agrees at 10 bases. Trimming at V came to 8 bases and at J to 1 base, leaving 8 bases not matched to a gene. CDR3 length: 16 residues. Germline V lookup: CDR1 MNHNS, CDR2 SASEGT. CDR3 loop: CASLGTGETAKNIQYF. For the CDR3, the DNA is TGTGCCAGCTTGGGGACAGGGGAAACGGCCAAAAACATTCAGTACTTC.

This clonotype was observed a handful of times. The chain combines TRBV20-1 with TRBJ2-2, with a possible D match to TRBD1 (6 bases). CDR1 is DFQATT, CDR2 SNEGSKA, per germline (reference sequence). Trimming pared 4 bases from V and 3 bases from J, leaving 12 bases between. This CDR3 is built from 14 residues. The CDR3: CSAMDSPYTGELFF. CDR3 bases: TGCAGTGCTATGGACAGCCCATACACCGGGGAGCTGTTTTTT.

There are a few counts of this clonotype. The chain uses TRBV11-2 and TRBJ1-1, with D perhaps matching TRBD1 (5 bases). Per germline, CDR1 SGHAT and CDR2 FQNNGV. The germline V and J ends were trimmed by 5 bases and 5 bases, with 15 bases remaining between them. The CDR3 sequence is 14 residues long. The DNA of the CDR3 is TGTGCCAGCAGCGGGGGACTAGGGGATACTGAAGCTTTCTTT. Translating it yields CASSGGLGDTEAFF. Full variable domain (remainder filled in from reference TRBV11-2 and TRBJ1-1): EAGVAQSPRYKIIEKRQSVAFWCNPISGHATLYWYQQILGQGPKLLIQFQNNGVVDDSQLPKDRFSAERLKGVDSTLKIQPAKLEDSAVYLCASSGGLGDTEAFFGQGTRLTVV.

This clonotype came up many times. The V gene is TRBV10-3, the J gene TRBJ2-1; TRBD2 aligns across 13 bases. Germline V lookup: CDR1 ENHRY, CDR2 SYGVKD. The junction had 2 bases not matched to a gene; V was cut back by 7 bases and J by 5 bases. The CDR3 contains 14 residues. DNA of the CDR3: TGTGCCATCACTGGGACTAGCGGGGACAATGAGCAGTTCTTC. Its protein is CAITGTSGDNEQFF.

On this clonotype itself: No DNA is shown, since the ends of the CDR3 on it are uncertain; the CDR3 is the one TCRdb lists. The chain employs TRBV28 and TRBJ2-3. The CDR3 contains 14 residues when both ends are counted. Per the germline V gene, CDR1 is MDHEN and CDR2 is SYDVKM. CDR3 sequence: CASRSYFGPDTQYF.

V usage is TRBV12-3 or TRBV12-4 and J usage is TRBJ1-6; no firm D call. Trimming cost V 6 bases and J 8 bases, with 8 bases left between them. CDR3 length: 12 amino acids. CDR3 protein: CASRRQDSPLHF. Written as DNA, the CDR3 is TGTGCCAGCAGAAGACAAGATTCACCCCTCCACTTT.

A word on this clonotype: A read error may be the cause here, since a much bigger clone is one base away. V and J are TRBV6-2 or TRBV6-3 and TRBJ2-5; the match to TRBD1 covers 7 bases. Trimming cost V 10 bases and J 5 bases; bases outside gene matches: 13. This CDR3 has 14 amino acids. CDR1 is MNHEY, CDR2 SVGEGT, per germline. CDR3 bases: TGTGCCACCTTCTATTCTACAGGGGACGAGACCCAGTACTTC. This translates into CATFYSTGDETQYF.

This clonotype showed up many times. J is TRBJ2-2 and V is TRBV7-3; D might be TRBD2 (6 bases). This CDR3 contains 17 residues. The V gene's germline CDR1 is SGHTA and CDR2 FQGTGA. The V end was cut by 5 bases, the J end by 4 bases, with 20 bases between. CDR3: CASSPTRGGVRTGELFF. The DNA of the CDR3 is TGTGCCAGCAGCCCCACGAGAGGAGGGGTTCGCACCGGGGAGCTGTTTTTT.

The sample holds a few counts of this clonotype. The chain carries TRBV7-9 and TRBJ1-2; perhaps TRBD1 as D (6 bases). V was shortened by 1 base and J by 0 bases, with 6 bases between the two germline ends. CDR1 SEHNR and CDR2 FQNEAQ come from the germline V gene (reference sequence). This CDR3 is built from 14 residues. The CDR3 loop is CASSLGQANYGYTF. The CDR3 bases are TGTGCCAGCAGCTTAGGACAGGCTAACTATGGCTACACCTTC.

The chain has TRBV14 and TRBJ2-7, with TRBD2 as a possible D gene (6 bases). The CDR3 contains 13 residues. Trimming pared 0 bases from V and 10 bases from J, leaving 13 bases between. CDR1 and CDR2 from the germline V gene are SGHDN and FVKESK. The CDR3: CASSQDTTTSQYF. The CDR3 DNA reads as TGTGCCAGCAGCCAAGATACCACGACTAGTCAGTACTTC. Combining the CDR3 with reference TRBV14 and TRBJ2-7 gives the whole variable domain EAGVTQFPSHSVIEKGQTVTLRCDPISGHDNLYWYRRVMGKEIKFLLHFVKESKQDESGMPNNRFLAERTGGTYSTLKVQPAELEDSGVYFCASSQDTTTSQYFGPGTRLTVT.

This clonotype was observed many times. The chain is built from TRBV7-8 and TRBJ1-1; D gene uncertain. V dropped 1 base and J dropped 1 base, with 16 bases sitting between them. The germline CDR1 and CDR2 sequences are SGHVS and FQNEAQ. CDR3 length equals 17 residues. Here the CDR3 reads CASSLGPRPTKNTEAFF. The CDR3 coding sequence is TGTGCCAGCAGCTTAGGCCCCAGGCCCACGAAGAACACTGAAGCTTTCTTT.

This clonotype showed up many times. V gene TRBV5-1 combines with J gene TRBJ1-6; D is undetermined. Germline V CDR1 and CDR2: SGHRS, YFSETQ. The CDR3 is 15 amino acids. The ends were cut back, 7 bases at V and 7 bases at J, with 18 bases in the middle. DNA of the CDR3: TGCGCCAGCCAAGATTACGGGGATGGCAATTCACCCCTCCACTTT. Amino acid sequence: CASQDYGDGNSPLHF.

This clonotype appeared many times. V is TRBV12-3 or TRBV12-4 and J is TRBJ2-7; D may be TRBD2 (5 bases). This CDR3 region has 13 residues. Trimming removed 3 bases from V and 6 bases from J, with 12 bases in between. Written as DNA, the CDR3 is TGTGCCAGCAGTTTGGGCCTAGCCGCCGAGCAGTACTTC. Protein product: CASSLGLAAEQYF.

Only a few counts were recorded for this clonotype. This sequence joins TRBV5-1 and TRBJ1-1, with TRBD1 identical over 10 bases. The J segment lost 5 bases and the V segment lost 9 bases, leaving 10 bases of the junction unmatched. The CDR3 runs to 14 residues. Germline CDR1 is SGHRS and CDR2 is YFSETQ. The CDR3 loop reads CATARDRGETEAFF. CDR3 nucleotide sequence: TGCGCCACCGCCCGGGACAGGGGAGAAACTGAAGCTTTCTTT.